This TCR beta chain stems from a study of blood T cell repertoires in COVID-19. Study-wide background: In each case, the material was cDNA or gDNA derived from T cells, B-cell-depleted T cells, or PBMCs.

Sequencing was performed with immunoSEQ multiplex PCR; in TCRdb, only in-frame clones are kept and a portion is missing. The repertoire holds about 45,000 clones, with 80% as singletons. This clone was found a few times. Germline V gene lookup returns CDR1 SGHKS and CDR2 YYEKEE (reference sequence). The CDR3 has 16 amino acids. V gave up 0 bases and J gave up 0 bases, with 10 bases separating them. The TCR comes from a man aged 70 or older with acute or convalescent COVID-19. Sequencing input: peripheral blood. The rearrangement links TRBV5-5 to TRBJ1-3; no clear D. The CDR3 DNA is TGTGCCAGCAGCTTGGCCGGGATTAACTCTGGAAACACCATATATTTT. Translating gives CASSLAGINSGNTIYF.